This T cell receptor beta chain was sequenced for a study of CD8 T cells in ankylosing spondylitis. Germline CDR1 SGHTA, CDR2 FQGTGA. The CDR3 loop spans 14 amino acids. V was clipped by 5 bases and J by 5 bases, with 13 bases between them. One entry per CDR3 protein, called by TCRdb with MiXCR from the 5' RACE reads. The table has approximately 300,000 distinct CDR3 sequences, less than 25% seen once; the top ten hold about 4%. This sequence was found in a female donor with ankylosing spondylitis or in good health (not recorded which). The rearrangement links TRBV7-3 to TRBJ2-1; D is possibly TRBD1 (6 bases). The sequenced sample consisted of blood, either unsorted or a sorted T cell fraction (not recorded which). The CDR3 loop is CASSPDRRHNEQFF. The CDR3, as DNA: TGTGCCAGCAGCCCCGACAGGCGGCACAATGAGCAGTTCTTC.